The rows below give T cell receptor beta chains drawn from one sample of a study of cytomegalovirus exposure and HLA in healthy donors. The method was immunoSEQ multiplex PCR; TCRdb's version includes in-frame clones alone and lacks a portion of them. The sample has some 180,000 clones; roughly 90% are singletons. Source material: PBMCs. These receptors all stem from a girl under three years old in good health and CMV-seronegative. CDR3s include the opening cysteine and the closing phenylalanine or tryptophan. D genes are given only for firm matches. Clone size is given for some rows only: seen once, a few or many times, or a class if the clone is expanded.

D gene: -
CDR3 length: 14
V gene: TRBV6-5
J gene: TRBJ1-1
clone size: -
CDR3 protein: CASSYAQGNTEAFF
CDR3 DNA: TGTGCCAGCAGTTACGCACAGGGGAACACTGAAGCTTTCTTT

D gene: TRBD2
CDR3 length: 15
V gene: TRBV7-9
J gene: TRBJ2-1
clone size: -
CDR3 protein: CASSPSGGNYNEQFF
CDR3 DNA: TGTGCCAGCAGCCCTAGCGGGGGAAACTACAATGAGCAGTTCTTC

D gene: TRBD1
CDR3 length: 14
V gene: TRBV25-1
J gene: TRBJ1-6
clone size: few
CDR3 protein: CASNTGQGNSPLHF
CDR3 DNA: TGTGCCAGCAATACGGGACAGGGAAATTCACCCCTCCACTTT

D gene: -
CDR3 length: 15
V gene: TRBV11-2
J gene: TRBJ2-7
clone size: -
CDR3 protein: CASSLAGGGPYEQYF
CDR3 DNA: TGTGCCAGCAGCTTAGCGGGTGGAGGGCCCTACGAGCAGTACTTC

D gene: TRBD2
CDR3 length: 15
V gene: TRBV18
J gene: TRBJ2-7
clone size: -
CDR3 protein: CASSPTRSGSYEQYF
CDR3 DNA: TGTGCCAGCTCACCGACAAGAAGCGGGAGTTACGAGCAGTACTTC

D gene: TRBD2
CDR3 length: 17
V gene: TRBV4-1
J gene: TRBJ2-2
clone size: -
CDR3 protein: CASSQGRGLADTGELFF
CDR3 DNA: TGCGCCAGCAGCCAAGGTCGGGGACTAGCTGACACCGGGGAGCTGTTTTTT

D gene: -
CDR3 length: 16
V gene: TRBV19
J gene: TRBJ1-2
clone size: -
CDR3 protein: CASSSPPGQNDYGYTF
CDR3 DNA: TGTGCCAGTAGTAGTCCCCCTGGACAGAATGACTATGGCTACACCTTC

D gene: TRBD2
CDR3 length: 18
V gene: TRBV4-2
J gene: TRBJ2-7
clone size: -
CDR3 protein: CASSWGTSGGTTYYEQYF
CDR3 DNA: TGTGCCAGCAGCTGGGGGACTAGCGGGGGGACGACCTACTACGAGCAGTACTTC

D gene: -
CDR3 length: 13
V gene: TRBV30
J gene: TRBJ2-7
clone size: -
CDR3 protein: CAWTVGESYEQYF
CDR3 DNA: TGTGCCTGGACGGTCGGGGAATCCTACGAGCAGTACTTC

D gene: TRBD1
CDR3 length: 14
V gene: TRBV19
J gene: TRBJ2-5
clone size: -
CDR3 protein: CASSVQGAGETQYF
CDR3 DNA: TGTGCCAGTAGTGTACAGGGGGCAGGTGAGACCCAGTACTTC

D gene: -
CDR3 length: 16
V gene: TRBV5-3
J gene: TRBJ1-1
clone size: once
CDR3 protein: CARSWGWRGMNTEAFF
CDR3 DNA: TGTGCCAGAAGCTGGGGATGGAGGGGTATGAACACTGAAGCTTTCTTT

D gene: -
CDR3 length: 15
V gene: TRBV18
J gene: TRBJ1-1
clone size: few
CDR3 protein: CASSPGGSPNTEAFF
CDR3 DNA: TGTGCCAGCTCACCGGGGGGGTCTCCGAACACTGAAGCTTTCTTT

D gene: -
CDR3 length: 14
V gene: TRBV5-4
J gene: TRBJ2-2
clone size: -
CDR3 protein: CASGAGSNTGELFF
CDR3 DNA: TGTGCCAGCGGGGCGGGATCGAACACCGGGGAGCTGTTTTTT

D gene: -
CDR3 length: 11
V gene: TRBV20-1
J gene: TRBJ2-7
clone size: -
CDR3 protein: CSARESYEQYF
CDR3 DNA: TGCAGTGCTAGGGAGTCCTACGAGCAGTACTTC

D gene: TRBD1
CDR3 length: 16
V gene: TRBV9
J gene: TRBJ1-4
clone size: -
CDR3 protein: CASSANFGTGLEKLFF
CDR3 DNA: TGTGCCAGCAGCGCCAACTTCGGGACAGGTCTTGAAAAACTGTTTTTT

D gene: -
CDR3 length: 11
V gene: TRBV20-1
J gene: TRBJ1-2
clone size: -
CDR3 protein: CSASGLGGYTF
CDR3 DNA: TGCAGTGCTAGTGGACTGGGTGGCTACACCTTC

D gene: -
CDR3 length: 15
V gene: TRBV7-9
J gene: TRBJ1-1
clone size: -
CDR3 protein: CASSPLSRGGDTTFF
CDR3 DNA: TGTGCCAGCAGCCCCCTCTCGCGGGGGGGGGACACAACTTTCTTT

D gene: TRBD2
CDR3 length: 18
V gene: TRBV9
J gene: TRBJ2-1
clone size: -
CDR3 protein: CASSHPTSGASYGNEQFF
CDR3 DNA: TGTGCCAGCAGCCACCCAACTAGCGGGGCTTCTTATGGCAATGAGCAGTTCTTC

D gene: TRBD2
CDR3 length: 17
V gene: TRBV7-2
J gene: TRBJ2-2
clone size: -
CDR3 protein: CASSLVAGGLSTGELFF
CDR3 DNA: TGTGCCAGCAGCTTAGTAGCGGGGGGGCTGAGCACCGGGGAGCTGTTTTTT

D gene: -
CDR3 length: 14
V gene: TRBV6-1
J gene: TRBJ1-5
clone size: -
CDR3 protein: CASSEGEWGGPQHF
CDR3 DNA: TGTGCCAGCAGTGAAGGGGAGTGGGGGGGGCCCCAGCATTTT

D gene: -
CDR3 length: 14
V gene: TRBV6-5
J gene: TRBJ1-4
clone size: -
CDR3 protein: CASSLDQGNEKLFF
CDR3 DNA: TGTGCCAGCAGTTTGGACCAGGGAAATGAAAAACTGTTTTTT

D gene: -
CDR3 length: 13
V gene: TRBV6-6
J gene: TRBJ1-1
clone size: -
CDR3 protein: CASSGGAVTEAFF
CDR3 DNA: TGTGCCAGCAGTGGGGGGGCCGTCACTGAAGCTTTCTTT

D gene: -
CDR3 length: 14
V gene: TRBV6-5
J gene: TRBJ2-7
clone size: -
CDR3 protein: CASALGENTYEQYF
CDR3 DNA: TGTGCCAGCGCCCTTGGGGAGAATACCTACGAGCAGTACTTC

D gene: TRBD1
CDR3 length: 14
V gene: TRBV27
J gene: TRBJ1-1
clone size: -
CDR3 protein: CASSLDRGQAEAFF
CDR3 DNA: TGTGCCAGCAGTTTAGACAGGGGGCAGGCTGAAGCTTTCTTT

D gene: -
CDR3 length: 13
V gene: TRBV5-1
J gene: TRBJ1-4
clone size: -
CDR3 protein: CASSSGDDEKLFF
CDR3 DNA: TGCGCCAGCAGCTCAGGGGATGATGAAAAACTGTTTTTT

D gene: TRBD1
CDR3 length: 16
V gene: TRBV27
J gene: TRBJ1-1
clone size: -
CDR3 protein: CASAPGQGRSGTEAFF
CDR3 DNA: TGTGCCAGCGCCCCGGGACAGGGGAGGTCCGGCACTGAAGCTTTCTTT

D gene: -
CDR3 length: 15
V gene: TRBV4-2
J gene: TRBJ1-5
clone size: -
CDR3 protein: CASSPRDNSNQPQHF
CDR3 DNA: TGTGCCAGCAGCCCCAGGGATAATAGCAATCAGCCCCAGCATTTT

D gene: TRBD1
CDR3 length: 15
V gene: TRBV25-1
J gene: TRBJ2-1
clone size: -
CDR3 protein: CASSRGQVAVNEQFF
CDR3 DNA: TGTGCCAGCAGTAGGGGACAGGTAGCGGTCAATGAGCAGTTCTTC

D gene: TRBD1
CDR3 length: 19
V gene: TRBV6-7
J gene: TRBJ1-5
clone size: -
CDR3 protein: CASSYQDRVLIYGNQPQHF
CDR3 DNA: TGTGCCAGCAGTTACCAAGACAGGGTCTTGATATATGGCAATCAGCCCCAGCATTTT

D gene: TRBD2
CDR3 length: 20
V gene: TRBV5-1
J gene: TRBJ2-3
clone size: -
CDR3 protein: CASSRSRPGLQSKATDTQYF
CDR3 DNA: TGCGCCAGCAGCCGTTCACGGCCGGGACTACAAAGTAAAGCCACAGATACGCAGTATTTT

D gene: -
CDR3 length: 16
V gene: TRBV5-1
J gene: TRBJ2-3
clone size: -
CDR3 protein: CASSLAATSFTDTQYF
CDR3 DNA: TGCGCCAGCAGCTTGGCCGCAACTTCTTTCACAGATACGCAGTATTTT

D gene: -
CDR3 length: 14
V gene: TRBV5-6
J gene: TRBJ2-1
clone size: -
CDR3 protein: CASSLVAGENEQFF
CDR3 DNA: TGTGCCAGCAGCTTGGTTGCAGGGGAGAATGAGCAGTTCTTC

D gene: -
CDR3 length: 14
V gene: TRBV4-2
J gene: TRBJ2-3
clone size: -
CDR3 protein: CASSLPGDTDTQYF
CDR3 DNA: TGTGCCAGCAGCCTGCCAGGGGACACAGATACGCAGTATTTT

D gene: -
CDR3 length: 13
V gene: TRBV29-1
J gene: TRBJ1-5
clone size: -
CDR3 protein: CSVEVGGNQPQHF
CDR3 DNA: TGCAGCGTTGAAGTTGGGGGGAATCAGCCCCAGCATTTT

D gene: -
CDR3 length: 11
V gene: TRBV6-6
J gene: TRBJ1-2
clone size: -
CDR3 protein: CASSYGGGYTF
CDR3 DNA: TGTGCCAGCAGTTACGGCGGTGGCTACACCTTC

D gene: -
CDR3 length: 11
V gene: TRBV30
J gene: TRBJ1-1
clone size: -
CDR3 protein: CAWSVTTEAFF
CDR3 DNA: TGTGCCTGGAGTGTAACAACTGAAGCTTTCTTT

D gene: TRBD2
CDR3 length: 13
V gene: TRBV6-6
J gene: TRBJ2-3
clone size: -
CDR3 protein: CASSTSAYDTQYF
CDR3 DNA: TGTGCCAGCAGTACTAGCGCTTATGATACGCAGTATTTT

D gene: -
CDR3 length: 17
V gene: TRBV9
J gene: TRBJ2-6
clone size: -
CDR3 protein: CASSSGGHPSGANVLTF
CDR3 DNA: TGTGCCAGCAGCTCCGGTGGACACCCCTCTGGGGCCAACGTCCTGACTTTC

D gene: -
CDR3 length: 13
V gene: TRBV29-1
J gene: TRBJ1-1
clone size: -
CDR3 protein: CSVAGQFNTEAFF
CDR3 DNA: TGCAGCGTTGCCGGACAGTTCAACACTGAAGCTTTCTTT

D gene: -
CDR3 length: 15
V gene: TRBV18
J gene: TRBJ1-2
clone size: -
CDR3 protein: CASSPRGDSNYGYTF
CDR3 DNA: TGTGCCAGCTCACCACGCGGGGACTCTAACTATGGCTACACCTTC

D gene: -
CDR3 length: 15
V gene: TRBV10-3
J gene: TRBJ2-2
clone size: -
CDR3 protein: CAITSAGLNTGELFF
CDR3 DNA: TGTGCCATCACGTCGGCGGGACTGAACACCGGGGAGCTGTTTTTT

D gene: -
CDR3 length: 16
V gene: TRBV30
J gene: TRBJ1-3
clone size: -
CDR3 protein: CAWTTLRQTTGNTIYF
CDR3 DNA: TGTGCCTGGACGACCCTGAGGCAGACCACTGGAAACACCATATATTTT

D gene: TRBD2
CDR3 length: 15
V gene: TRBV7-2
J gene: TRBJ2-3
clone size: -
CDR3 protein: CASSRAGGPRDTQYF
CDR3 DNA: TGTGCCAGCAGCCGAGCGGGAGGGCCAAGGGATACGCAGTATTTT

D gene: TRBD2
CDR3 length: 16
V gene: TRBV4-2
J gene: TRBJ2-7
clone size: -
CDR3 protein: CASSQVLAGPADEQYF
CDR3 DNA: TGTGCCAGCAGCCAAGTTCTAGCGGGACCTGCAGACGAGCAGTACTTC

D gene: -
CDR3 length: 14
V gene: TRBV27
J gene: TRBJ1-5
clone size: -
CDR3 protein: CASSLGAFVEPQHF
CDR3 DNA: TGTGCCAGCAGTTTAGGGGCTTTTGTAGAGCCCCAGCATTTT

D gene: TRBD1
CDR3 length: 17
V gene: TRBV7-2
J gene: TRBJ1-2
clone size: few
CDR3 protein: CASSFMGQGSMNYGYTF
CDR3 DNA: TGTGCCAGCAGCTTTATGGGACAGGGGTCCATGAACTATGGCTACACCTTC

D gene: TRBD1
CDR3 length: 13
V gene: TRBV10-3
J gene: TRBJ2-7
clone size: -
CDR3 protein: CAIGRQGGDEQYF
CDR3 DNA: TGTGCCATCGGACGACAGGGTGGGGACGAGCAGTACTTC

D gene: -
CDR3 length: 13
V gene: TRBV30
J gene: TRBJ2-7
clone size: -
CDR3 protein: CAWSRREAYEQYF
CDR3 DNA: TGTGCCTGGAGTCGGAGAGAAGCCTACGAGCAGTACTTC